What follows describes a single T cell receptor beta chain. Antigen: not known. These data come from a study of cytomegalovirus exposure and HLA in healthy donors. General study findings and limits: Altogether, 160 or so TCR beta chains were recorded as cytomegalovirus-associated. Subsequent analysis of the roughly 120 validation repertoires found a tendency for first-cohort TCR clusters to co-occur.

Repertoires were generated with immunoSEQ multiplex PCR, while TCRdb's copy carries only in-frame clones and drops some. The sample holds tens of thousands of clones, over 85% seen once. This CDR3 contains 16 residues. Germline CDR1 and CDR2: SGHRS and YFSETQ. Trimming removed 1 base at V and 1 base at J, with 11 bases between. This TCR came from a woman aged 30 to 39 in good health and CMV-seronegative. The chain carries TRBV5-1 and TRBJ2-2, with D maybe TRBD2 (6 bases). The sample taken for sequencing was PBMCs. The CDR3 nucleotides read TGCGCCAGCAGCTTGCTGGGACTCGGGAACACCGGGGAGCTGTTTTTT. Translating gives CASSLLGLGNTGELFF.